These 7 T cell receptor beta chains originate from one sample sequenced in a study of blood T cell repertoires in COVID-19. Only in-frame clones appear in the TCRdb table, and some are missing; sequencing was by immunoSEQ multiplex PCR. The table shows tens of thousands of clones, with 84% occurring only once. The source material was peripheral blood. The receptors originated from a human donor in a cohort sampled during active COVID-19.

V usage is TRBV7-9 and J usage is TRBJ1-3; TRBD1 agrees at 9 bases. The CDR3 loop spans 17 amino acids. Looked up from germline, CDR1 is SEHNR and CDR2 is FQNEAQ (reference sequence). J gave up 4 bases and V 2 bases, and 9 bases lay outside the gene matches. The DNA for the CDR3 is TGTGCCAGCAGCTTAAAAGCCGGGACAGGGATCGGAAACACCATATATTTT. Protein product: CASSLKAGTGIGNTIYF. Supplemented by reference TRBV7-9 and TRBJ1-3, the full variable domain reads DTGVSQNPRHKITKRGQNVTFRCDPISEHNRLYWYRQTLGQGPEFLTYFQNEAQLEKSRLLSDRFSAERPKGSFSTLEIQRTEQGDSAMYLCASSLKAGTGIGNTIYFGEGSWLTVV.

This chain uses TRBV2 with TRBJ2-7; D gene ambiguous. The CDR3 is 11 residues long. Trimming removed 5 bases from V and 5 bases from J, with 7 bases in between. In germline, CDR1 is SNHLY, CDR2 FYNNEI. The CDR3, as DNA: TGTGCCAGCAGTTACGCGGACGAGCAGTACTTC. Encoded protein: CASSYADEQYF.

The chain carries TRBV3-1 (or the pseudogene TRBV3-2) and TRBJ1-1; D is possibly TRBD1 (5 bases). From germline, CDR1 is LGHDT and CDR2 YNNKEL (reference sequence). This CDR3 has 14 amino acids. V lost 5 bases, J lost 1 base, and 11 bases lay in between. The CDR3 protein is CASSDTDRNTEAFF. As DNA, the CDR3 is TGTGCCAGCAGCGACACTGACAGGAACACTGAAGCTTTCTTT.

This chain links TRBV30 with TRBJ1-2; 9 bases match TRBD1. J lost 8 bases, V lost 4 bases, and 8 bases had no gene match. The germline V gene has CDR1 GTSNPN and CDR2 SVGIG (reference sequence). The CDR3 contains 13 residues. CDR3: CAWNQGQGSGYTF. The CDR3 nucleotides are TGTGCCTGGAACCAGGGACAGGGAAGCGGCTACACCTTC.

The CDR3 reads CASSLVGLKKETQYF. The CDR3 DNA follows: TGTGCCAGCAGCTTAGTAGGACTCAAAAAGGAGACCCAGTACTTC. The rearrangement uses TRBV7-9 and TRBJ2-5; D is possibly TRBD2 (5 bases). CDR1 is SEHNR and CDR2 is FQNEAQ in the germline V gene (reference sequence). V was pared by 1 base and J by 5 bases, with 14 bases between. CDR3 length equals 15 residues. The full variable domain, with the rest looked up from reference TRBV7-9 and TRBJ2-5, is DTGVSQNPRHKITKRGQNVTFRCDPISEHNRLYWYRQTLGQGPEFLTYFQNEAQLEKSRLLSDRFSAERPKGSFSTLEIQRTEQGDSAMYLCASSLVGLKKETQYFGPGTRLLVL.

The chain recombines TRBV2 with TRBJ1-2, with 7 bases fitting TRBD1. CDR1 is SNHLY and CDR2 is FYNNEI in the germline V gene. With 4 bases clipped from V and 2 bases from J, the junction kept 4 bases outside the gene matches. The CDR3 is 14 amino acids. In DNA, the CDR3 is TGTGCCAGCAGTGTTGGAGGGGGCAACTATGGCTACACCTTC. This codes for CASSVGGGNYGYTF.

J is TRBJ1-1 and V is TRBV2; 7 positions agree with TRBD1. The germline V gene has CDR1 SNHLY and CDR2 FYNNEI. This CDR3 is built from 11 residues. With V trimmed by 8 bases and J by 5 bases, 2 bases remained unmatched. CDR3 nucleotides: TGTGCCAGCCGACAGGGTACTGAAGCTTTCTTT. Protein sequence: CASRQGTEAFF.